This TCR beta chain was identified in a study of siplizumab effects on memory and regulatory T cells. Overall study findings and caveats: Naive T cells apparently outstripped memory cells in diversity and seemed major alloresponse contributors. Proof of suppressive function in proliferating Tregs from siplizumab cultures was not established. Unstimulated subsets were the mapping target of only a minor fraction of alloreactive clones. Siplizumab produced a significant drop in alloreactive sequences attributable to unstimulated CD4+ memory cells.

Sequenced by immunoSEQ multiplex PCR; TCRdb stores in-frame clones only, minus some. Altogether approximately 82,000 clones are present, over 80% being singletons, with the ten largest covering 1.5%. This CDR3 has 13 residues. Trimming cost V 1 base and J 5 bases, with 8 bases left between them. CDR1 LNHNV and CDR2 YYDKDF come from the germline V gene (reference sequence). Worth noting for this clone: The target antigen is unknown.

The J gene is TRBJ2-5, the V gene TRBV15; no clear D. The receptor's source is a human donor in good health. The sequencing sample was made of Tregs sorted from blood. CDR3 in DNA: TGTGCCACCAGCAGAGGAGGTTTGGAGACCCAGTACTTC. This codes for CATSRGGLETQYF. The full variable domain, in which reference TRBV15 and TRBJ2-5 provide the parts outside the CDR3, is DAMVIQNPRYQVTQFGKPVTLSCSQTLNHNVMYWYQQKSSQAPKLLFHYYDKDFNNEADTPDNFQSRRPNTSFCFLDIRSPGLGDTAMYLCATSRGGLETQYFGPGTRLLVL.